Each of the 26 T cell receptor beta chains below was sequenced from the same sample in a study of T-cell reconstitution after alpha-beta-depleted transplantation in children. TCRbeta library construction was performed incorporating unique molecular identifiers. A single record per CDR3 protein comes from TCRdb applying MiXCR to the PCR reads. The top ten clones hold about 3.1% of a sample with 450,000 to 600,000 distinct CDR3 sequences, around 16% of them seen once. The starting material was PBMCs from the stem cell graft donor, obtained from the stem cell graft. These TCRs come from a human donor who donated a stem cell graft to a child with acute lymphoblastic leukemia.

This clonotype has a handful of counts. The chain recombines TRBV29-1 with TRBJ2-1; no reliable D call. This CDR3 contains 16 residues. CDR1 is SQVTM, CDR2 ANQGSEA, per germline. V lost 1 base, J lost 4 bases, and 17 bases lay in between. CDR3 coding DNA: TGCAGCGTTGAAGGGCTATCATTAACAGATTACAATGAGCAGTTCTTC. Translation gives CSVEGLSLTDYNEQFF.

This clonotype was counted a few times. The CDR3 is CASSYGGHGNQPQHF. The DNA for the CDR3 is TGTGCCAGCAGTTACGGCGGCCACGGCAATCAGCCCCAGCATTTT. This chain uses TRBV6-5 with TRBJ1-5, with D unresolved. The CDR3 has 15 amino acids. Between the trimmed V and J ends, which lost 2 bases and 2 bases, there was a span of 10 bases. Germline V gives CDR1 MNHEY, CDR2 SVGAGI.

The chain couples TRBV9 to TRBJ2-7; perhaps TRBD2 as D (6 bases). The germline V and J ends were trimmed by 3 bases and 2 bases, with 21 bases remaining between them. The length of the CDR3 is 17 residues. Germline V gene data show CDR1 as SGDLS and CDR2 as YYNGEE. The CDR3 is CASSATSWASAAYEQYF. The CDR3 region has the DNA TGTGCCAGCAGCGCCACTTCATGGGCTAGCGCCGCCTACGAGCAGTACTTC.

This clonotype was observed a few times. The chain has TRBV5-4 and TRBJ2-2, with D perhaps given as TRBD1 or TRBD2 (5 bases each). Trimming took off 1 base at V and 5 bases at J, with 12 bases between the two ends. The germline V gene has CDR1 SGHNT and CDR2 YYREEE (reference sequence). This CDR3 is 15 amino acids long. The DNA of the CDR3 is TGTGCCAGCAGCTTGTTGACCAGGGAGACCGGGGAGCTGTTTTTT. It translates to CASSLLTRETGELFF.

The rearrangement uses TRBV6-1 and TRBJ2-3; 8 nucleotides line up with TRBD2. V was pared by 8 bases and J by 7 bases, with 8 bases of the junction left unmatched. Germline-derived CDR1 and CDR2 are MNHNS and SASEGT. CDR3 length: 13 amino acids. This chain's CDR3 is CASLSGNANTQYF. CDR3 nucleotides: TGTGCCAGCCTTAGCGGGAATGCGAATACGCAGTATTTT.

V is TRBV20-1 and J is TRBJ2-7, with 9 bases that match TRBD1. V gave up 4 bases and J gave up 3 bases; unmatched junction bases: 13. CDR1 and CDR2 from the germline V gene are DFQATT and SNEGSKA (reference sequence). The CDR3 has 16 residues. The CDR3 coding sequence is TGCAGTGCTACCACCCCCGGGGACAGGGTAGGCTACGAGCAGTACTTC. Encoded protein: CSATTPGDRVGYEQYF.

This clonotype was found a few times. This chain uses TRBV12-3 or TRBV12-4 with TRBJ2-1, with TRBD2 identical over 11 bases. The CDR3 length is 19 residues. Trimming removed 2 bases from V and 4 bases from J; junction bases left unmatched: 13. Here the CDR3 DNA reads TGTGCCAGCAGTTTAACGGCTAGCGGGAGGACCTACTTTTACAATGAGCAGTTCTTC. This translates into CASSLTASGRTYFYNEQFF.

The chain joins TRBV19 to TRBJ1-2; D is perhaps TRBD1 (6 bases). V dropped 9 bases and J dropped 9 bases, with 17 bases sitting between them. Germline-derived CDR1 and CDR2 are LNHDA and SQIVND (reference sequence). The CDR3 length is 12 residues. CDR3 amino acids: CASLEQGWSYTF. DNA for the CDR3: TGTGCCAGCCTAGAACAGGGATGGAGCTACACCTTC.

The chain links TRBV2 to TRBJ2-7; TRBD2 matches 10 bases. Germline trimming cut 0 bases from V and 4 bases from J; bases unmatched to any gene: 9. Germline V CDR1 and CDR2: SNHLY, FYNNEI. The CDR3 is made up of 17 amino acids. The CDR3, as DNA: TGTGCCAGCAGTGAAGCGCCAAGGGCTAGCGGGAGATACGAGCAGTACTTC. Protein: CASSEAPRASGRYEQYF.

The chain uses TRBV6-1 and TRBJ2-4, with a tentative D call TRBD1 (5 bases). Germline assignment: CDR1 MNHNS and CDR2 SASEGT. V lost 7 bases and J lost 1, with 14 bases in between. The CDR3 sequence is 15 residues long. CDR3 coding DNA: TGTGCCAGCACCGATCGGACAACCGCCAAAAACATTCAGTACTTC. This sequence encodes CASTDRTTAKNIQYF.

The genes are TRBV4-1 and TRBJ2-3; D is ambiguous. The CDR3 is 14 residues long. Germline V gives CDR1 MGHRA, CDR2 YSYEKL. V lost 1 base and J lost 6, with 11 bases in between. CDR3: CASSQVGPLDTQYF. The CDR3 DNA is TGCGCCAGCAGCCAAGTCGGGCCATTGGATACGCAGTATTTT.

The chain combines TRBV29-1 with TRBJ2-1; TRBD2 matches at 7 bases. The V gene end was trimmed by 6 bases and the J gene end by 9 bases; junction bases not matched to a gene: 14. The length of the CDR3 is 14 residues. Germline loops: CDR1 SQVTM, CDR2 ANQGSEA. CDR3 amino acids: CSVPRDGRMGEQFF. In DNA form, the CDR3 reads TGCAGCGTGCCCAGGGACGGGAGGATGGGTGAGCAGTTCTTC.

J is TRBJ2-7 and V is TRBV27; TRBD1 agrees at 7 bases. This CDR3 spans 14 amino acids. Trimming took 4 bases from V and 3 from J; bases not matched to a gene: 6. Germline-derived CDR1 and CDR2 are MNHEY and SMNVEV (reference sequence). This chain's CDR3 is CASSYGTADYEQYF. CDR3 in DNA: TGTGCCAGCAGTTATGGGACAGCGGACTACGAGCAGTACTTC.

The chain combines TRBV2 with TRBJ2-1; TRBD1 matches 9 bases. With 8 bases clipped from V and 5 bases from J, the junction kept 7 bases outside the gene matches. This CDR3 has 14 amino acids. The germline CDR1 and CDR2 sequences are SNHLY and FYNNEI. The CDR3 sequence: CASYPGQGHNEQFF. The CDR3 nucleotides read TGTGCCAGCTATCCGGGACAGGGCCACAATGAGCAGTTCTTC. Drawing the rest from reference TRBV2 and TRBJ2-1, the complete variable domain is EPEVTQTPSHQVTQMGQEVILRCVPISNHLYFYWYRQILGQKVEFLVSFYNNEISEKSEIFDDQFSVERPDGSNFTLKIRSTKLEDSAMYFCASYPGQGHNEQFFGPGTRLTVL.

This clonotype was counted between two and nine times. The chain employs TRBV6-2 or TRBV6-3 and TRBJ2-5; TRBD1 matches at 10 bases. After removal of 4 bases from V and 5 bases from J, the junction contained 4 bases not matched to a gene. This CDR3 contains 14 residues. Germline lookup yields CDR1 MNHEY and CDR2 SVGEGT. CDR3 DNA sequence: TGTGCCAGCAGTTGGGGACAGGGGTGGGAGACCCAGTACTTC. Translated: CASSWGQGWETQYF.

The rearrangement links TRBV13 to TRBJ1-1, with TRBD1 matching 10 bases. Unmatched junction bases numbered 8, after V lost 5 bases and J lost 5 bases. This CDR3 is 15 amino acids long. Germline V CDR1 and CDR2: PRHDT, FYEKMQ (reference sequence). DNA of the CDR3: TGTGCCAGCAGCCCATTGACAGGGGGCATTACTGAAGCTTTCTTT. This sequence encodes CASSPLTGGITEAFF.

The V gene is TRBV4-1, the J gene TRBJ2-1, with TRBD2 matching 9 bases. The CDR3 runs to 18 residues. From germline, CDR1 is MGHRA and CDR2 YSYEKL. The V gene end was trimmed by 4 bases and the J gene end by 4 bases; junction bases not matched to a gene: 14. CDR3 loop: CASSPGPLAGSLYNEQFF. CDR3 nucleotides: TGCGCCAGCAGCCCCGGCCCCCTAGCGGGATCCCTTTACAATGAGCAGTTCTTC.

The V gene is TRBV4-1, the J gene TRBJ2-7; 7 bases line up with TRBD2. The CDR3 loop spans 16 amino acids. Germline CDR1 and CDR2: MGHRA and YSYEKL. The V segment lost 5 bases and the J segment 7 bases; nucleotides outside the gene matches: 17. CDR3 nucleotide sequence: TGCGCCAGCAGCGCCCTCGCTCACAGCGGGACCTTGGAGCAGTACTTC. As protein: CASSALAHSGTLEQYF.

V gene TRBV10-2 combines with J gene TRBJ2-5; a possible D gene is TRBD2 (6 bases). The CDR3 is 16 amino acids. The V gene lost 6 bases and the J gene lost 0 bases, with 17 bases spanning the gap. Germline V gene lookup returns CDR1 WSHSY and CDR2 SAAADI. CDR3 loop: CASSAPPAGHQETQYF. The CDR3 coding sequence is TGCGCCAGCAGCGCCCCCCCCGCGGGGCACCAAGAGACCCAGTACTTC.

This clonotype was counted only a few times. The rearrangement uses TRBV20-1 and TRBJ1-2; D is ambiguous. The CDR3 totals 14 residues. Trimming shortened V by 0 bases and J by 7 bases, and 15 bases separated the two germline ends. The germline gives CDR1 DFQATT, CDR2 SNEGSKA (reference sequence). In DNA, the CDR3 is TGCAGTGCTAGAGATCAAGGGATGTTAGGTGGCTACACCTTC. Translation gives CSARDQGMLGGYTF.

The CDR3 sequence is CASSSLLADTQYF. CDR3 nucleotides: TGTGCCAGCAGCTCACTACTAGCAGATACGCAGTATTTT. The rearrangement joins TRBV7-8 to TRBJ2-3, with D tentatively TRBD2 (5 bases). V gave up 4 bases and J gave up 4 bases, with 9 bases separating them. The CDR3 totals 13 residues. CDR1 and CDR2 (germline): SGHVS, FQNEAQ.

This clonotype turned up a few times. Written as DNA, the CDR3 is TGCGCCAGCAGCTTCCACAGACAGGGCGATCAGCCCCAGCATTTT. Translating gives CASSFHRQGDQPQHF. This rearrangement joins TRBV5-1 to TRBJ1-5, with 7 bases aligning to TRBD1. The CDR3 covers 15 residues. V lost 2 bases, J lost 5 bases, and 7 bases stayed unmatched. CDR1 is SGHRS and CDR2 is YFSETQ in the germline V gene. Variable domain in full (rest from reference TRBV5-1 and TRBJ1-5): KAGVTQTPRYLIKTRGQQVTLSCSPISGHRSVSWYQQTPGQGLQFLFEYFSETQRNKGNFPGRFSGRQFSNSRSEMNVSTLELGDSALYLCASSFHRQGDQPQHFGDGTRLSIL.

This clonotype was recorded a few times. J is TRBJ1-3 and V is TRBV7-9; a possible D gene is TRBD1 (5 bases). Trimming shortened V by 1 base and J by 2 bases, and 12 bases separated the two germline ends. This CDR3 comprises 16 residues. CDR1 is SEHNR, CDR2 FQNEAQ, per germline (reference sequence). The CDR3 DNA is TGTGCCAGCAGCTTAGGCCCCACAGGACCTGGAAACACCATATATTTT. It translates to CASSLGPTGPGNTIYF.

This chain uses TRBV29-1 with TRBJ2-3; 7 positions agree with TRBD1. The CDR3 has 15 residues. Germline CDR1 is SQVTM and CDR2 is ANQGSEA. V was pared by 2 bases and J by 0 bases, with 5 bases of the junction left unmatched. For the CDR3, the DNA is TGCAGCGTTGAACGGCAGGGGGATAGCACAGATACGCAGTATTTT. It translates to CSVERQGDSTDTQYF.

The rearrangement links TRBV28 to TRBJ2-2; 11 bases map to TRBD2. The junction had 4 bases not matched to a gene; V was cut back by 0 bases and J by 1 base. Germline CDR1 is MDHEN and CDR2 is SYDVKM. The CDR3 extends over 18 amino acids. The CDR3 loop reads CASSLWVAGGQNTGELFF. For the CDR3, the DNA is TGTGCCAGCAGTTTATGGGTAGCGGGAGGGCAGAACACCGGGGAGCTGTTTTTT.

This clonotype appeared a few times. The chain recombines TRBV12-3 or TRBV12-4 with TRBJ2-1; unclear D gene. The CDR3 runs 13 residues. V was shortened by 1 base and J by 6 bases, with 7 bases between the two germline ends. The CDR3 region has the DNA TGTGCCAGCAGTTTAGGTTATTCCAATGAGCAGTTCTTC. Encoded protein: CASSLGYSNEQFF.